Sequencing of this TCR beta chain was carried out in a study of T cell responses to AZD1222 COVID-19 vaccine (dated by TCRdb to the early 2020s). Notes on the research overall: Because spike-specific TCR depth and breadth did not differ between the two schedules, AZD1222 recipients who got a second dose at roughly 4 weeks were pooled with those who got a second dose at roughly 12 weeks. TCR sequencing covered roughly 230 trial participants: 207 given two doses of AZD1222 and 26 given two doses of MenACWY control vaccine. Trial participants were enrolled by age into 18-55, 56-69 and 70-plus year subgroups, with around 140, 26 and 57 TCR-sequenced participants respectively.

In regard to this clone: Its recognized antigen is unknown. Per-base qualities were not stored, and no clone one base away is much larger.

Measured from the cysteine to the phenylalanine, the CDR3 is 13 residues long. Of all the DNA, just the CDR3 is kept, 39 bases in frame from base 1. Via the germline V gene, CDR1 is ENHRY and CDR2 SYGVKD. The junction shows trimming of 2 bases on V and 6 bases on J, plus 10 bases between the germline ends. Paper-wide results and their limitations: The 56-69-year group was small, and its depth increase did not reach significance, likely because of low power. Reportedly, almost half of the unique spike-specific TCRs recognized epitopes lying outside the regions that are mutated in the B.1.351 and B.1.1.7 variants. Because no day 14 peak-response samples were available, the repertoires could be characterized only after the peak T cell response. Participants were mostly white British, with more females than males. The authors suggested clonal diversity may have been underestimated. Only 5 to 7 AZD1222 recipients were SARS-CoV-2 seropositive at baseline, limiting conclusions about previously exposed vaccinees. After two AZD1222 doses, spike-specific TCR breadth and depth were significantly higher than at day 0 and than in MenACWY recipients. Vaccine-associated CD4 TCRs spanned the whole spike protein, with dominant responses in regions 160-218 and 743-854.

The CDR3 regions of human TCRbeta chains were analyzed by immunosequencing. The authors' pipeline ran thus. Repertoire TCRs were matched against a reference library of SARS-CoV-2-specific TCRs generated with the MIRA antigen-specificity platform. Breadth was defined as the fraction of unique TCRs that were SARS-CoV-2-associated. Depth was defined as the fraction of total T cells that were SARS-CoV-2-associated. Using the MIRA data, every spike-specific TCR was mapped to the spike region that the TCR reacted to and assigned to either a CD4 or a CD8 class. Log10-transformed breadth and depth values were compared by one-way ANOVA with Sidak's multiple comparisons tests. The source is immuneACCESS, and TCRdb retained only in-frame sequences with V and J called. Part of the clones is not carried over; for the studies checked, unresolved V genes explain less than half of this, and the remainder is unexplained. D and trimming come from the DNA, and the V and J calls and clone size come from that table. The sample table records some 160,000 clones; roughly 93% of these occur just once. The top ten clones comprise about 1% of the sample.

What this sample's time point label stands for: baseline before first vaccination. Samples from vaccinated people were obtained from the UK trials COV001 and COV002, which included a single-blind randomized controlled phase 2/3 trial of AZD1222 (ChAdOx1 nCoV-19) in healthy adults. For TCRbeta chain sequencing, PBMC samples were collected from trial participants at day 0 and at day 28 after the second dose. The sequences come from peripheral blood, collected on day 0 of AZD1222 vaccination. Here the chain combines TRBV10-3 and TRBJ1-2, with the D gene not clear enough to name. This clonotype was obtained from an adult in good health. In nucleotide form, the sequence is TGTGCCATCAGTGAGGGCAGAGAGGATGGCTACACCTTC. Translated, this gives CAISEGREDGYTF.